These T cell receptor beta chains were read from a single sample in a study of shared clonotypes between healthy human individuals. The data were produced by immunoSEQ multiplex PCR, yet TCRdb's version contains in-frame clones alone and is incomplete. Of hundreds of thousands of clones listed, 90% to 96% are singletons. Sequenced material: naive CD4+ T cells sorted from blood. These receptors all stem from a woman between 25 and 40 years old in good health. Each CDR3 is given with its conserved first and last residue. A D gene is named only where the DNA matches it firmly. The size field is filled for only some rows; it gives once, few, many or a size class.

TRBJ2-7	NA	NA	TRBV11-1	CASTPRAGNEQYF	TGTGCCAGCACCCCAAGGGCGGGGAACGAGCAGTACTTC
TRBJ1-2	NA	NA	TRBV4-2	CASSQEQMEYGYTF	TGTGCCAGCAGCCAAGAACAGATGGAGTATGGCTACACCTTC
TRBJ2-1	NA	NA	TRBV30	CAWVSQGNNEQFF	TGTGCCTGGGTGTCCCAGGGGAACAATGAGCAGTTCTTC
TRBJ2-1	TRBD2	NA	TRBV7-2	CASSQGLAGPVTEFF	TGTGCCAGCAGCCAGGGTCTAGCGGGACCCGTGACAGAGTTCTTC
TRBJ2-7	NA	NA	TRBV2	CASSGAYEQYF	TGTGCCAGCAGTGGGGCATACGAGCAGTACTTC
TRBJ2-5	NA	NA	TRBV7-6	CASSLALAGRKETQYF	TGTGCCAGCAGCTTAGCGTTGGCAGGTAGAAAAGAGACCCAGTACTTC
TRBJ2-7	TRBD1	NA	TRBV27	CASRRGQGLFEQYF	TGTGCCAGCCGCCGGGGACAGGGGCTATTCGAGCAGTACTTC
TRBJ2-7	TRBD2	NA	TRBV19	CASKPSGGSSYEQYF	TGTGCCAGTAAACCAAGCGGGGGCAGCTCCTACGAGCAGTACTTC
TRBJ2-3	TRBD2	NA	TRBV7-6	CASSLGLAGDIGDTQYF	TGTGCCAGCAGCTTAGGACTAGCGGGAGATATTGGAGATACGCAGTATTTT
TRBJ1-2	NA	NA	TRBV18	CASSPALNYGYTF	TGTGCCAGCTCACCGGCCCTTAACTATGGCTACACCTTC
TRBJ2-2	TRBD2	NA	TRBV7-9	CASKGGLAGQKANTGELFF	TGTGCCAGCAAAGGGGGACTAGCGGGACAAAAAGCGAACACCGGGGAGCTGTTTTTT
TRBJ2-1	TRBD2	NA	TRBV9	CASSPGLVNEQFF	TGTGCCAGCAGCCCCGGACTAGTCAATGAGCAGTTCTTC
TRBJ1-3	TRBD1	NA	TRBV15	CATSPDRGGNTIYF	TGTGCCACCAGTCCGGACAGGGGTGGAAACACCATATATTTT
TRBJ2-5	NA	NA	TRBV2	CASGADQETQYF	TGTGCCAGCGGAGCGGATCAAGAGACCCAGTACTTC
TRBJ2-7	NA	NA	TRBV28	CASSSAEGLDKQYF	TGTGCCAGCAGTTCCGCGGAGGGTCTTGACAAGCAGTACTTC
TRBJ2-2	NA	NA	TRBV4-2	CASSQERVERSGELFF	TGTGCCAGCAGCCAAGAGAGAGTTGAACGTTCCGGGGAGCTGTTTTTT
TRBJ1-3	NA	NA	TRBV2	CASSEQGINTIYF	TGTGCCAGCAGTGAGCAGGGGATAAACACCATATATTTT
TRBJ2-3	NA	NA	TRBV18	CASSSGERLPQYF	TGTGCCAGCTCTTCAGGGGAGCGGCTCCCTCAGTATTTT
TRBJ2-7	NA	NA	TRBV7-9	CASSFGLGVSSYEQYF	TGTGCCAGCAGCTTTGGGCTAGGGGTAAGCTCCTACGAGCAGTACTTC
TRBJ2-3	NA	NA	TRBV27	CASSSANTDTQYF	TGTGCCAGCAGTTCAGCGAACACAGATACGCAGTATTTT
TRBJ1-1	NA	NA	TRBV5-6	CATGTESTEAFF	TGTGCCACCGGGACCGAAAGCACTGAAGCTTTCTTT
TRBJ1-1	NA	NA	TRBV19	CASSIGYRMNTEAFF	TGTGCCAGTAGTATAGGGTACCGGATGAACACTGAAGCTTTCTTT
TRBJ2-1	NA	NA	TRBV11-2	CASSPFSTVIRGTEQFF	TGTGCCAGCAGCCCATTCAGTACGGTCATCCGGGGTACTGAGCAGTTCTTC
TRBJ2-2	TRBD2	once	TRBV6-8	CASRERFGTSGTGELFF	TGTGCCAGCAGGGAAAGGTTCGGGACTAGCGGTACCGGGGAGCTGTTTTTT
TRBJ2-7	TRBD1	NA	TRBV19	CASSIDSRTGLYEQYF	TGTGCCAGTAGTATAGACTCTCGGACAGGGCTTTACGAGCAGTACTTC
TRBJ2-7	NA	NA	TRBV29-1	CSGWGETPYEQYF	TGCAGCGGGTGGGGGGAGACCCCCTACGAGCAGTACTTC
TRBJ2-1	TRBD1	once	TRBV2	CASSAQGSSYNEQFF	TGTGCCAGCAGTGCACAGGGGAGCTCCTACAATGAGCAGTTCTTC
TRBJ1-5	NA	NA	TRBV2	CASRDKNQPQHF	TGTGCCAGCAGGGACAAAAATCAGCCCCAGCATTTT
TRBJ2-7	NA	NA	TRBV7-8	CASSLRFSYEQYF	TGTGCCAGCAGCCTGCGCTTCTCCTACGAGCAGTACTTC
TRBJ2-1	TRBD1	NA	TRBV5-1	CASSLTGGNEQFF	TGCGCCAGCAGCTTAACAGGGGGCAATGAGCAGTTCTTC
TRBJ2-1	TRBD2	NA	TRBV2	CASNEGLGSYNEQFF	TGTGCCAGCAATGAGGGACTAGGCTCCTACAATGAGCAGTTCTTC
TRBJ2-7	NA	NA	TRBV11-2	CASSLIIDFRYEQYF	TGTGCCAGCAGCTTAATCATTGACTTTCGTTACGAGCAGTACTTC
TRBJ2-1	TRBD2	NA	TRBV4-1	CASTGLAGPEQFF	TGCGCCTCCACGGGACTAGCGGGACCTGAGCAGTTCTTC
TRBJ1-5	NA	NA	TRBV10-2	CASNPGVGQPQHF	TGCGCCAGCAACCCCGGGGTAGGTCAGCCCCAGCATTTT
TRBJ2-1	TRBD1	once	TRBV11-2	CASSSRTGTGLNEQFF	TGTGCCAGCAGCTCGCGGACCGGGACAGGGTTGAATGAGCAGTTCTTC
TRBJ2-7	NA	few	TRBV11-2	CASSSSGTPGEQYF	TGTGCCAGCAGCTCGTCCGGCACGCCAGGCGAGCAGTACTTC
TRBJ2-1	NA	NA	TRBV7-9	CASSLELATNEQFF	TGTGCCAGCAGCTTAGAACTAGCCACCAATGAGCAGTTCTTC
TRBJ2-2	NA	NA	TRBV5-4	CASTFKNTGELFF	TGTGCCAGCACCTTTAAGAACACCGGGGAGCTGTTTTTT
TRBJ2-5	NA	once	TRBV9	CASSVGAVRETQYF	TGTGCCAGCAGCGTAGGGGCAGTTAGGGAGACCCAGTACTTC
TRBJ2-7	TRBD2	NA	TRBV28	CASSRYPAGTSWYEQYF	TGTGCCAGCAGCCGCTACCCCGCCGGGACTAGCTGGTACGAGCAGTACTTC
TRBJ1-4	TRBD1	NA	TRBV19	CASSTGQATNEKLFF	TGTGCCAGTAGCACTGGACAGGCAACTAATGAAAAACTGTTTTTT
TRBJ2-3	NA	NA	TRBV11-2	CASSLVWSKSDTQYF	TGTGCCAGCAGCTTAGTGTGGTCTAAATCAGATACGCAGTATTTT
TRBJ2-5	TRBD2	NA	TRBV7-9	CASSSEWTSGRRSPETQYF	TGTGCCAGCAGCTCGGAGTGGACTAGCGGGAGGCGTTCGCCGGAGACCCAGTACTTC
TRBJ1-5	NA	NA	TRBV11-2	CASSLQGNQPQHF	TGTGCCAGCAGCTTGCAGGGGAATCAGCCCCAGCATTTT
TRBJ1-4	NA	NA	TRBV19	CASSIAAWATNEKLFF	TGTGCCAGTAGTATTGCAGCTTGGGCAACTAATGAAAAACTGTTTTTT
TRBJ2-1	NA	NA	TRBV19	CASSQSGEQFF	TGTGCCAGTAGTCAATCAGGTGAGCAGTTCTTC
TRBJ2-5	NA	NA	TRBV30	CAWSLGLAGETQYF	TGTGCCTGGAGCCTGGGACTGGCCGGGGAGACCCAGTACTTC
TRBJ2-3	NA	NA	TRBV9	CASSARVGGTDTQYF	TGTGCCAGCAGCGCCCGGGTGGGCGGAACAGATACGCAGTATTTT
TRBJ2-3	NA	NA	TRBV11-3	CASSSQASTDTQYF	TGTGCCAGCAGCTCACAGGCTAGCACAGATACGCAGTATTTT
TRBJ2-5	TRBD2	NA	TRBV2	CASSESGTKLETQYF	TGTGCCAGCAGTGAATCCGGGACTAAATTGGAGACCCAGTACTTC
TRBJ2-7	NA	NA	TRBV18	CASSPGYVSYEQYF	TGTGCCAGCTCACCGGGTTATGTCTCCTACGAGCAGTACTTC